Described below is a single T cell receptor (beta chain) sequence and its context. Its antigen is currently unknown. TCR cDNA was made by 5'RACE template switching, adding a universal primer site and UMIs. TCRdb used MiXCR to reprocess the 5' RACE reads, holding one entry per CDR3 protein. The sample has some 320,000 distinct CDR3 sequences; about 4% are singletons. The data were taken from a study of T cells after yellow fever vaccination. Study summary: Preparation of the low-cell-number fractions used SMART-Seq v4 Ultra Low Input.

The study, taken as a whole, reports: FACS-sorted repertoires could harbor abundant contaminating bulk-population clonotypes. The study re-detected most primary-vaccination clones after the booster (nearly 97% CD4, almost 90% CD8).

The ends were cut back, 1 base at V and 2 bases at J, with 15 bases in the middle. Germline CDR1 is SGHTA and CDR2 is FQGNSA. This CDR3 is 17 amino acids long. This sample comprised PBMCs, obtained 5 days after the yellow fever booster vaccination. The V and J genes are TRBV7-2 and TRBJ2-4; the D gene could be TRBD1 or TRBD2 (5 bases each). This receptor was taken from a man younger than 35 who received the YFV17D yellow fever vaccine. For the CDR3, the DNA is TGTGCCAGCAGCTTAGAATTTCCAGGGAGTACCAAAAACATTCAGTACTTC. The encoded protein is CASSLEFPGSTKNIQYF.